Listed below are T cell receptor beta chains from one sample, sequenced in a study of siplizumab effects on memory and regulatory T cells. The data were produced by immunoSEQ multiplex PCR, yet TCRdb's version contains in-frame clones alone and is incomplete. Of 98,000 or so clones listed, over 90% are singletons. Sequenced material: Tregs sorted from blood. The receptors originated from a human donor in good health. Both conserved end residues are part of each CDR3. The D gene is left open where the match is weak.

V gene	D gene	J gene	CDR3 DNA	CDR3 protein
TRBV25-1	-	TRBJ2-3	TGTGCCAGCAGTAAGGTCACAGATACGCAGTATTTT	CASSKVTDTQYF
TRBV5-6	-	TRBJ1-1	TGTGCCAGCAGCCGACCAGGGCCTTTGAACACTGAAGCTTTCTTT	CASSRPGPLNTEAFF
TRBV29-1	-	TRBJ2-7	TGCAGCGCAGTCTACGAGCAGTACTTC	CSAVYEQYF
TRBV6-5	-	TRBJ2-7	TGTGCCAGCAGTTACTACGGCCCCCGTGCCGAGCAGTACTTC	CASSYYGPRAEQYF
TRBV7-6	TRBD2	TRBJ2-1	TGTGCCAGCAGCTTACTCGGCGGGAGCCACAATGAGCAGTTCTTC	CASSLLGGSHNEQFF
TRBV29-1	-	TRBJ2-7	TGCAGCGTCGAACGACCCAGGGGTGCAGGCTACGAGCAGTACTTC	CSVERPRGAGYEQYF
TRBV15	-	TRBJ2-2	TGTGCCACCAGCAGAGATAGAGTCCCGGGGGAGCTGTTTTTT	CATSRDRVPGELFF
TRBV6-6	-	TRBJ1-5	TGTGCCAGCCGCCCCCCGGGGGGCGCGAGACAGCCCCAGCATTTT	CASRPPGGARQPQHF
TRBV2	TRBD2	TRBJ2-7	TGTGCCAGCAGAACGATCCTAGCGGGACTCTCCTACGAGCAGTACTTC	CASRTILAGLSYEQYF
TRBV5-6	-	TRBJ1-4	TGTGCCAGCAGCCGAATCTCCGGGACATTCGGTGAAAAACTGTTTTTT	CASSRISGTFGEKLFF
TRBV14	TRBD2	TRBJ2-1	TGTGCCAGCAGCCGACGGACTAGCGTCAGCTCCTACAATGAGCAGTTCTTC	CASSRRTSVSSYNEQFF